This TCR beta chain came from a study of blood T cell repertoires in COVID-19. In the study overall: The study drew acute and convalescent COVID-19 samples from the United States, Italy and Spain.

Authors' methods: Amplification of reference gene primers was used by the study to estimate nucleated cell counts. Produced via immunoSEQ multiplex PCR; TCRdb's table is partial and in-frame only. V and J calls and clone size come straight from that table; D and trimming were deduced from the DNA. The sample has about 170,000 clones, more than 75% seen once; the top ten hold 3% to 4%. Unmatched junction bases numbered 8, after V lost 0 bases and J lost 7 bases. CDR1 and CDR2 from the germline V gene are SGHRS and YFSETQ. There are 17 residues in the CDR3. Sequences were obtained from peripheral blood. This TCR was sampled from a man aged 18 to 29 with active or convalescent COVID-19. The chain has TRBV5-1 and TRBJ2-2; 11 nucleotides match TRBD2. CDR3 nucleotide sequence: TGCGCCAGCAGCTTGGGGGGACTAGCGGCTTTACACGGGGAGCTGTTTTTT. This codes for CASSLGGLAALHGELFF.